The 10 T cell receptor beta chains given below trace back to one sample, sequenced in a study of blood T cell repertoires in COVID-19. Assay: immunoSEQ multiplex PCR; the TCRdb copy retains only in-frame clones and omits some. The data hold more than 200,000 clones, with around 90% observed a single time. Specimen: peripheral blood. Every receptor here comes from a man between 65 and 79 years old with acute or convalescent COVID-19.

The chain links TRBV2 to TRBJ2-1; 8 bases map to TRBD2. In germline, CDR1 is SNHLY, CDR2 FYNNEI. V trimming: 7 bases; J trimming: 9 bases; junction bases outside the gene matches: 8. This CDR3 spans 13 amino acids. As DNA, the CDR3 is TGTGCCAGCACCATTGGCGGGAGGACTGAGCAGTTCTTC. Protein sequence: CASTIGGRTEQFF. Full variable domain (rest looked up from reference TRBV2 and TRBJ2-1): EPEVTQTPSHQVTQMGQEVILRCVPISNHLYFYWYRQILGQKVEFLVSFYNNEISEKSEIFDDQFSVERPDGSNFTLKIRSTKLEDSAMYFCASTIGGRTEQFFGPGTRLTVL.

DNA for the CDR3: TGTGCCAGTAGAGCGGGAGGGCCCCCTTCCTACAATGAGCAGTTCTTC. Residues: CASRAGGPPSYNEQFF. The V call is TRBV19, the J call TRBJ2-1; TRBD2 agrees at 10 bases. The V segment lost 6 bases and the J segment 1 base; nucleotides outside the gene matches: 6. The germline V gene encodes CDR1 LNHDA and CDR2 SQIVND (reference sequence). The CDR3 sequence is 16 residues long.

This chain joins TRBV18 and TRBJ2-2; maybe TRBD1 (5 bases). The CDR3 contains 16 residues. Germline V lookup: CDR1 KGHSH, CDR2 LQKENI. V was clipped by 1 base and J by 2 bases, with 11 bases between them. The CDR3 sequence is CASSPLQGRNTGELFF. In DNA, the CDR3 is TGTGCCAGCTCACCACTTCAGGGAAGAAACACCGGGGAGCTGTTTTTT.

The V and J genes are TRBV6-5 and TRBJ1-1, with a weak D call TRBD1 (5 bases). The CDR3 sequence is 11 residues long. V was clipped by 6 bases and J by 5 bases, with 7 bases between them. The germline V gene has CDR1 MNHEY and CDR2 SVGAGI. The DNA of the CDR3 is TGTGCCAGCAGAAGGGGTACTGAAGCTTTCTTT. As protein: CASRRGTEAFF.

This chain links TRBV6-2 or TRBV6-3 with TRBJ2-1; 13 nucleotides line up with TRBD2. This CDR3 has 16 amino acids. Germline V lookup: CDR1 MNHEY, CDR2 SVGEGT. The junction had 7 bases not matched to a gene; V was cut back by 4 bases and J by 7 bases. The CDR3 nucleotides read TGTGCCAGCAGTTTGGCGGGACTAGCGGGACAAAATGAGCAGTTCTTC. It yields the protein CASSLAGLAGQNEQFF.

CDR3: CAISGTTDSNTEAFF. Here the CDR3 DNA reads TGTGCCATCAGCGGTACGACAGATTCGAACACTGAAGCTTTCTTT. The chain joins TRBV10-3 to TRBJ1-1; possibly TRBD1 for D (5 bases). The V gene's germline CDR1 is ENHRY and CDR2 SYGVKD. This CDR3 is built from 15 residues. V was shortened by 6 bases and J by 1 base, with 15 bases between the two germline ends.

This chain joins TRBV3-1 (or the pseudogene TRBV3-2) and TRBJ1-4, with 8 bases that match TRBD1. Germline CDR1 and CDR2: LGHDT and YNNKEL (reference sequence). The trim removed 2 bases at V and 7 bases at J, leaving 9 bases unmatched. This CDR3 comprises 16 residues. This chain's CDR3 is CASSQPGTGMSEKLFF. DNA of the CDR3: TGTGCCAGCAGCCAACCCGGGACAGGAATGAGTGAAAAACTGTTTTTT.

This sequence joins TRBV4-3 and TRBJ1-2; D gene uncertain. V lost 0 bases, J lost 7 bases, and 15 bases lay in between. The germline CDR1 and CDR2 sequences are LGHNA and YSLEER. The CDR3 sequence is 15 residues long. The CDR3, as DNA: TGCGCCAGCAGCCAAGATGTGGTACCCCTTAGTGGCTACACCTTC. It yields the protein CASSQDVVPLSGYTF.

The chain employs TRBV6-2 or TRBV6-3 and TRBJ2-3, with 14 nucleotides matching TRBD2. The CDR3 runs to 18 residues. Germline V gene lookup returns CDR1 MNHEY and CDR2 SVGEGT. V lost 2 bases and J lost 5; bases outside the gene matches: 9. The CDR3 sequence is CASSYPTTSGREVDTQYF. The CDR3 DNA is TGTGCCAGCAGTTACCCCACGACTAGCGGGAGGGAGGTAGATACGCAGTATTTT.

The genes are TRBV27 and TRBJ1-1; no firm D call. V lost 2 bases to trimming and J lost 0 bases, with 7 bases between them. The CDR3 extends over 14 amino acids. Germline V gene data show CDR1 as MNHEY and CDR2 as SMNVEV (reference sequence). The chain's CDR3 is CASSLGGLNTEAFF. The CDR3 DNA follows: TGTGCCAGCAGTTTAGGAGGGCTGAACACTGAAGCTTTCTTT.